This T cell receptor (beta chain) was documented in a study of identical twins. Findings of the study overall: A lower insertion count was a feature of abundant cord blood beta clonotypes, with no such feature in memory repertoires. Invariant MAIT and iNKT cells could partly confound zero-insertion analyses.

Germline trimming cut 5 bases from V and 2 bases from J; bases unmatched to any gene: 4. From germline, CDR1 is MNHNS and CDR2 SASEGT. The CDR3 has 15 amino acids. Every donor was a healthy Caucasian. Template switching created a universal primer site, and the cDNA included unique molecular identifiers. TCRdb ran MiXCR on the 5' RACE reads and lists one entry per CDR3 protein. Of around 220,000 distinct CDR3 sequences in the sample, roughly 10% were seen once. This clonotype was picked up a small number of times. Its antigen is undetermined. This TCR derives from a man aged 45-65 years in good health. Material: memory T cells sorted from blood. The chain uses TRBV6-1 and TRBJ2-1; 9 bases map to TRBD1. CDR3 in amino acids: CASSRGQGTYNEQFF. Written as DNA, the CDR3 is TGTGCCAGCAGTCGCGGACAGGGGACCTACAATGAGCAGTTCTTC.